This T cell receptor beta chain was profiled in a study of T cell responses to AZD1222 COVID-19 vaccine. Study outcomes and limitations: Donors skewed white British and female; clonal diversity was possibly underestimated. Seropositive AZD1222 recipients at baseline numbered only five or six.

Profiled with immunoSEQ multiplex PCR; TCRdb holds only in-frame clones, not every one. The table lists under 150,000 clones, less than 90% of them singletons, with roughly 2.4% in the top ten. As concerns this clone: What it binds is unknown.

The CDR3 totals 18 residues. V lost 0 bases and J lost 4, with 19 bases in between. The germline gives CDR1 LGHNA, CDR2 YNFKEQ. V is TRBV4-2 and J is TRBJ1-5; possible D gene TRBD1, 6 bases. The TCR sequence derives from an adult in good health. Specimen: peripheral blood, collected on day 0 of AZD1222 vaccination. CDR3 nucleotides: TGTGCCAGCAGCCAAGATTTCGGAACAGGGCCCTCAAATCAGCCCCAGCATTTT. The encoded protein is CASSQDFGTGPSNQPQHF.